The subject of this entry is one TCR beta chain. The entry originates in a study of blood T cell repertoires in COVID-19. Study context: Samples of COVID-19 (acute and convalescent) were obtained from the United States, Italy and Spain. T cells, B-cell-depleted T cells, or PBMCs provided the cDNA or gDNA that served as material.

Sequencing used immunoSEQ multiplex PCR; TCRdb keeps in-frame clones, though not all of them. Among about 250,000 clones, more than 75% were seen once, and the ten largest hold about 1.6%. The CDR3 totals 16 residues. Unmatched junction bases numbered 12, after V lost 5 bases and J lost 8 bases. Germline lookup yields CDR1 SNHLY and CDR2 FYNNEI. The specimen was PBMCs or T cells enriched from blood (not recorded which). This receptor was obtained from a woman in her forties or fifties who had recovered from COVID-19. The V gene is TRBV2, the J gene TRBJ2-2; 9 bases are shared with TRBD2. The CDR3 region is CASSPGTSSLRGELFF. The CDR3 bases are TGTGCCAGCAGTCCCGGGACTAGCAGTTTAAGAGGGGAGCTGTTTTTT.